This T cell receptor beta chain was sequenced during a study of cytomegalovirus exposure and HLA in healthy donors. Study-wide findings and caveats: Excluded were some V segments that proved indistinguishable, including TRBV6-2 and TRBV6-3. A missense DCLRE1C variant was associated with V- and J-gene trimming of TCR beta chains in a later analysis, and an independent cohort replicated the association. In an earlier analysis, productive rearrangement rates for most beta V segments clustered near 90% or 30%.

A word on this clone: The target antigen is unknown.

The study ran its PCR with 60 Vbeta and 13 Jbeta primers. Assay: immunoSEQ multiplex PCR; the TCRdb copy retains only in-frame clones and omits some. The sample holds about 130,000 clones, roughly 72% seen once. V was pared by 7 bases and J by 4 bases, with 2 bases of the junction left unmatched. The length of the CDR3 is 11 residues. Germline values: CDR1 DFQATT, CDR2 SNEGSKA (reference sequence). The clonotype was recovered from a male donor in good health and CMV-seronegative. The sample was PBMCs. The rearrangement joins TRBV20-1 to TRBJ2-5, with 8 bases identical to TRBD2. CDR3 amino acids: CSGLAIETQYF. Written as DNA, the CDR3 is TGCAGTGGACTAGCGATAGAGACCCAGTACTTC.